Listed here are 8 T cell receptor beta chains from one sample, sequenced in a study of T cell responses to AZD1222 COVID-19 vaccine. Sequencing was performed with immunoSEQ multiplex PCR; in TCRdb, only in-frame clones are kept and a portion is missing. The table has 90,000 to 150,000 clones, approximately 88% seen once; the top ten hold over 3%. Sequences were derived from peripheral blood, sampled on day 0 of AZD1222 vaccination. Source of these receptors: an adult in good health.

This clone has a single count. The chain carries TRBV5-1 and TRBJ2-5; D might be TRBD1 or TRBD2, each matching 6 bases. The length of the CDR3 is 14 residues. The germline V gene has CDR1 SGHRS and CDR2 YFSETQ. Trimming took 4 bases from V and 6 from J, leaving 16 bases between them. The CDR3 nucleotides are TGCGCCAGCAGCGGACTACTAGGGGGACAGACCCAGTACTTC. This sequence encodes CASSGLLGGQTQYF.

This chain links TRBV24-1 with TRBJ1-5, with TRBD1 as a possible D gene (5 bases). There are 14 residues in the CDR3. V lost 4 bases and J 8 bases, leaving 14 bases between the germline ends. Looked up from germline, CDR1 is KGHDR and CDR2 is SFDVKD. In DNA form, the CDR3 reads TGTGCCACCAGTGAACGACAGTCCAGGGAGCCCCAGCATTTT. This sequence encodes CATSERQSREPQHF.

The chain employs TRBV7-8 and TRBJ1-6; unclear D gene. The CDR3 spans 14 residues. Trimming cost V 0 bases and J 5 bases, with 5 bases left between them. CDR1 and CDR2 from the germline V gene are SGHVS and FQNEAQ. DNA for the CDR3: TGTGCCAGCAGCTTAGCACGGGATAATTCACCCCTCCACTTT. Translating gives CASSLARDNSPLHF. The whole variable domain, remainder taken from reference TRBV7-8 and TRBJ1-6, is GAGVSQSPRYKVAKRGQDVALRCDPISGHVSLFWYQQALGQGPEFLTYFQNEAQLDKSGLPSDRFFAERPEGSVSTLKIQRTQQEDSAVYLCASSLARDNSPLHFGNGTRLTVT.

The DNA for the CDR3 is TGCAGCGTTGCGGCGGACGAGGTGGTTGGCTACACCTTC. As protein: CSVAADEVVGYTF. This rearrangement joins TRBV29-1 to TRBJ1-2; D uncertain. Trimming pared 4 bases from V and 7 bases from J, leaving 16 bases between. There are 13 residues in the CDR3. Germline-derived CDR1 and CDR2 are SQVTM and ANQGSEA.

The V call is TRBV9, the J call TRBJ2-1; D gene unclear. The V gene's germline CDR1 is SGDLS and CDR2 YYNGEE. Between the trimmed V and J ends, which lost 4 bases and 14 bases, there was a span of 22 bases. The CDR3 is 14 residues long. The CDR3 loop reads CASSPVALLGKEFF. In nucleotides, the CDR3 is TGTGCCAGCAGCCCCGTTGCTCTTCTGGGTAAGGAGTTCTTC.

The rearrangement joins TRBV10-3 to TRBJ2-7, with unresolved D. CDR1 and CDR2 (germline): ENHRY, SYGVKD. This CDR3 spans 15 amino acids. Trimming pared 5 bases from V and 1 base from J, leaving 15 bases between. The CDR3 is CAISPETALSYEQYF. The CDR3 coding sequence is TGTGCCATCAGTCCTGAGACTGCCCTTTCCTACGAGCAGTACTTC.

The V gene is TRBV12-3 or TRBV12-4, the J gene TRBJ2-7, with D possibly being TRBD2 (7 bases). This CDR3 is 12 amino acids long. Trimming stripped 6 bases from V and 9 bases from J, with 15 bases between. CDR3 in DNA: TGTGCCAGCAGGAGGGGGGGCCTTAGGCAGTACTTC. It yields the protein CASRRGGLRQYF.

The chain employs TRBV9 and TRBJ1-1; 8 bases line up with TRBD1. This CDR3 has 13 amino acids. Germline V gives CDR1 SGDLS, CDR2 YYNGEE. The junction had 4 bases not matched to a gene; V was cut back by 0 bases and J by 9 bases. CDR3 nucleotide sequence: TGTGCCAGCAGCGTAGATCAGGGGGCAAAAGCTTTCTTT. This gives the protein CASSVDQGAKAFF.